This TCR beta chain was profiled in a study of CD8+ T cells in alopecia areata. V was clipped by 0 bases and J by 4 bases, with 13 bases between them. The CDR3 runs to 15 residues. CDR1 SGDLS and CDR2 YYNGEE come from the germline V gene. cDNA prepared by RNA extraction and subsequent reverse transcription served as the template for sequencing. The table came from immunoSEQ multiplex PCR; TCRdb's copy has only in-frame clones and leaves some out. The data show about 99,000 clones, with more than 75% seen just once and around 10% held by the top ten. The treatment here: oral pan-JAK inhibitor, 5-10 mg twice daily.

This chain links TRBV9 with TRBJ1-2; D is uncertain. The sequenced sample was CD8+ T cells sorted from blood, obtained at approximately week 31, from a patient treated with tofacitinib. This TCR was sampled from a human donor with alopecia areata. CDR3 residues: CASSVVGPQIYGYTF. In DNA form, the CDR3 reads TGTGCCAGCAGCGTAGTGGGTCCACAGATCTATGGCTACACCTTC.